The present T cell receptor beta chain was sequenced within a study of cytomegalovirus exposure and HLA in healthy donors. Only a few counts were recorded for this clone. Its antigen remains unidentified. General study findings and limits: Sequencing depth roughly uniform across donors was assumed in presence/absence analyses.

V was clipped by 4 bases and J by 4 bases; unmatched bases: 3. This CDR3 spans 13 amino acids. Germline-derived CDR1 and CDR2 are MGHDK and SYGVNS. The primer mix had 60 Vbeta and 13 Jbeta primers. Clones were sequenced by immunoSEQ multiplex PCR, and TCRdb holds only the in-frame ones, with some missing. The sample shows about 100,000 clones, about four fifths of them seen only once. The sequencing input was PBMCs. The V gene is TRBV25-1, the J gene TRBJ2-5; TRBD1 matches 7 bases. This clonotype was sampled from a man aged 35-49 years in good health and CMV-seropositive. The CDR3 DNA reads TGTGCCAGCAGTGGACAGGGAGTAGAGACCCAGTACTTC. Protein product: CASSGQGVETQYF. Combining the CDR3 with reference TRBV25-1 and TRBJ2-5 gives the whole variable domain EADIYQTPRYLVIGTGKKITLECSQTMGHDKMYWYQQDPGMELHLIHYSYGVNSTEKGDLSSESTVSRIRTEHFPLTLESARPSHTSQYLCASSGQGVETQYFGPGTRLLVL.